A single TCR beta chain is shown here with its context. Its antigen is not known. The data derive from a study of vaccination effects on CD4 cells after COVID-19. Sequencing in the ViraFEST assay came after antigen-specific CD4+ T cells had been expanded with viral peptide pools, which were used to stimulate PBMC. CD4+ T cell isolation took place after approximately 11 days of culture. Each participant was given two doses of one vaccine (BNT162b2 or mRNA-1273). IL-2 medium was substituted for half the medium on days 3 and 7. In germline, CDR1 is MGHRA, CDR2 YSYEKL. With 4 bases clipped from V and 3 bases from J, the junction kept 6 bases outside the gene matches. The CDR3 is made up of 16 amino acids. Clones were read by immunoSEQ multiplex PCR, and TCRdb kept only the in-frame ones, dropping some. The table includes some 22,000 clones, less than 85% detected once.

This clonotype originated in a human donor who received a COVID-19 vaccine. This chain links TRBV4-1 with TRBJ2-4; 10 bases fit TRBD2. The material was CD4+ T cells from PBMCs cultured with SARS-CoV-2 spike peptides, obtained after COVID-19 vaccination. CDR3 in amino acids: CASSPKREGSKNIQYF. The CDR3, as DNA: TGCGCCAGCAGCCCGAAGCGGGAGGGGAGCAAAAACATTCAGTACTTC.